This TCR beta chain was documented in a study of blood T cell repertoires in COVID-19. In the study overall: Sources were T cells, B-cell-depleted T cells, or PBMCs; the material itself was cDNA or gDNA.

Authors' analysis steps: Reference gene primer amplification yielded estimated nucleated cell counts. The table came from immunoSEQ multiplex PCR; TCRdb's copy has only in-frame clones and leaves some out. That table supplies the V and J calls and clone size; D and trimming were determined from the DNA. The top ten clones hold around 1.6% of a sample with 200,000 to 250,000 clones, roughly 86% of them seen once. CDR3 length: 16 residues. After removal of 4 bases from V and 2 bases from J, the junction contained 8 bases not matched to a gene. Germline lookup yields CDR1 SGDLS and CDR2 YYNGEE. Clinical history as reported by participants underpinned cohort assignment.

This receptor was taken from a woman aged 45-60 years who had recovered from COVID-19. The sequencing input was PBMCs or T cells enriched from blood (not recorded which). The chain carries TRBV9 and TRBJ2-2; 7 bases line up with TRBD2. CDR3 region: CASSPLSGYNTGELFF. Written as DNA, the CDR3 is TGTGCCAGCAGCCCCCTTAGCGGGTATAACACCGGGGAGCTGTTTTTT.